The present TCR beta chain was sequenced within a study of shared clonotypes between healthy human individuals. Background on the study: In total, the donors were two women and a few men aged 18 to 49.

The CDR3 is 15 amino acids. The germline gives CDR1 SGHTA, CDR2 FQGNSA. Germline trimming cut 3 bases from V and 2 bases from J; bases unmatched to any gene: 3. All donors were healthy HIV-negative adults lacking recent acute infections or vaccinations. Nashville, Tennessee was home to all donors, each a Caucasian adult. Ten immunoSEQ deep assay plates were used to sequence unsorted PBMC DNA. TCRdb's copy holds only in-frame clones and misses some; the assay was immunoSEQ multiplex PCR. In the table there are roughly 490,000 clones, over 65% of which are singletons. Input material: PBMCs. The sequence derives from a woman aged 40-49 years in good health. Some clones in this sample may be carry-over from other donors' samples. V is TRBV7-2 and J is TRBJ2-7, with 11 bases that match TRBD2. The CDR3 spells CASSFVAGGTYEQYF. DNA for the CDR3: TGTGCCAGCAGCTTCGTAGCGGGAGGGACCTACGAGCAGTACTTC.